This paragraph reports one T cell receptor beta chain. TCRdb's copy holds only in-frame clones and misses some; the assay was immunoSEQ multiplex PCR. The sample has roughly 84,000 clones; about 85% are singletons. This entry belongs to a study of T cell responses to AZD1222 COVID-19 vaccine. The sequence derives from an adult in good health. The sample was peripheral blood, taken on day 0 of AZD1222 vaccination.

The CDR3 coding sequence is TGTGCCAGTAGTATCGACAGTCAGCCCCAGCATTTT. Translation: CASSIDSQPQHF. The chain uses TRBV19 and TRBJ1-5; D may be TRBD1 (5 bases). With 3 bases removed from V and 6 bases from J, the gap between germline ends came to 6 bases. Germline V gives CDR1 LNHDA, CDR2 SQIVND (reference sequence). The CDR3 loop spans 12 amino acids.